The 12 T cell receptor beta chains reported below all come from one sample, sequenced in a study of STAT5B mutations in CD4+ large granular lymphocyte leukemia. Data came from immunoSEQ multiplex PCR; TCRdb stores just in-frame clones and leaves some out. The sample contains approximately 24,000 clones, 81% of which appear only once. The sample consisted of CD4+ T cells from blood buffy coats. These receptors were taken from a human donor in good health.

V gene TRBV5-8 combines with J gene TRBJ2-5, with 10 positions matching TRBD1. The CDR3 covers 16 residues. Germline CDR1 SGHTS, CDR2 YDEGEE. The V gene end was trimmed by 3 bases and the J gene end by 0 bases; junction bases not matched to a gene: 5. The CDR3 protein is CASSSGTGVYQETQYF. CDR3 in DNA: TGTGCCAGCAGCTCCGGGACAGGGGTGTACCAAGAGACCCAGTACTTC.

This clone turned up a few times. This sequence joins TRBV29-1 and TRBJ1-2; D may be TRBD1 (6 bases). Germline CDR1 and CDR2: SQVTM and ANQGSEA. Trimming stripped 5 bases from V and 6 bases from J, with 16 bases between. The CDR3 totals 13 residues. DNA of the CDR3: TGCAGCGTTAAGGGGTTGGGGGCGGATGGCTACACCTTC. Translated, it gives CSVKGLGADGYTF.

V is TRBV28 and J is TRBJ2-1; 8 bases are a match to TRBD2. CDR1 MDHEN and CDR2 SYDVKM come from the germline V gene. Trimming took 4 bases from V and 11 from J; bases not matched to a gene: 13. The CDR3 contains 15 residues. The CDR3 spells CASSSGTRAFEKQFF. CDR3 bases: TGTGCCAGCAGTTCCGGGACTAGAGCCTTTGAAAAGCAGTTCTTC.

The V call is TRBV7-9, the J call TRBJ2-3, with 9 bases aligning to TRBD2. Germline CDR1 reads SEHNR; CDR2 reads FQNEAQ (reference sequence). With V trimmed by 6 bases and J by 9 bases, 10 bases remained unmatched. This CDR3 contains 14 residues. CDR3 sequence: CASREAGGPRTQYF. The CDR3 coding sequence is TGTGCCAGCAGAGAAGCGGGGGGTCCCCGGACGCAGTATTTT.

V is TRBV7-9 and J is TRBJ1-6, with a tentative D call TRBD1 (5 bases). This CDR3 is 15 amino acids long. Germline V gives CDR1 SEHNR, CDR2 FQNEAQ (reference sequence). V was clipped by 1 base and J by 11 bases, with 15 bases between them. The CDR3 here is CASSLVSGNEAPLHF. In nucleotides, the CDR3 is TGTGCCAGCAGCTTAGTGTCAGGGAATGAGGCACCCCTCCACTTT.

The chain carries TRBV6-1 and TRBJ1-1; TRBD1 is a possible D gene (5 bases). The CDR3 sequence is 13 residues long. The germline CDR1 and CDR2 sequences are MNHNS and SASEGT. V dropped 11 bases and J dropped 0 bases, with 13 bases sitting between them. CDR3 protein: CAGRQIMNTEAFF. For the CDR3, the DNA is TGTGCCGGACGACAGATTATGAACACTGAAGCTTTCTTT.

This clone was detected only once. The rearrangement joins TRBV19 to TRBJ2-7; TRBD1 matches 7 bases. The CDR3 is 16 amino acids. Germline V gene sequence: CDR1 LNHDA, CDR2 SQIVND (reference sequence). J lost 6 bases, V lost 7 bases, and 18 bases had no gene match. The chain's CDR3 is CASTLTGNYPGGEQYF. CDR3 sequence (DNA): TGTGCCAGTACCCTGACAGGGAACTATCCCGGCGGCGAGCAGTACTTC.

This chain uses TRBV7-2 with TRBJ2-3; TRBD1 matches at 10 bases. J was trimmed by 7 bases and V by 5 bases; bases with no gene match: 9. Germline V lookup: CDR1 SGHTA, CDR2 FQGNSA. The CDR3 is 15 residues long. The CDR3, as DNA: TGTGCCAGCAGCCCACGGACAGGGGGTAGTAATACGCAGTATTTT. This sequence encodes CASSPRTGGSNTQYF.

The chain carries TRBV7-8 and TRBJ2-7, with D unresolved. CDR3 size: 11 residues. Trimming left V 3 bases short and J 2 bases short, with 2 bases between. Per germline, CDR1 SGHVS and CDR2 FQNEAQ. DNA for the CDR3: TGTGCCAGCAGCTTGACCTACGAGCAGTACTTC. Translated: CASSLTYEQYF.

This clone was counted only a few times. V is TRBV5-1 and J is TRBJ1-1; unclear D gene. V dropped 0 bases and J dropped 7 bases, with 10 bases sitting between them. The CDR3 totals 13 residues. In germline, CDR1 is SGHRS, CDR2 YFSETQ. For the CDR3, the DNA is TGCGCCAGCAGCTTGGGACCGGACGTTGAAGCTTTCTTT. This translates into CASSLGPDVEAFF.

The chain is built from TRBV28 and TRBJ1-5; D unresolved. The CDR3 length is 13 residues. Germline CDR1 and CDR2: MDHEN and SYDVKM. V lost 2 bases and J 9 bases, leaving 11 bases between the germline ends. The CDR3 sequence: CASSLRQPRPQHF. The CDR3 DNA reads TGTGCCAGCAGTTTACGCCAACCGAGGCCCCAGCATTTT.

The chain links TRBV4-3 to TRBJ2-7, with 9 bases identical to TRBD2. The CDR3 covers 17 residues. V lost 1 base, J lost 3 bases, and 10 bases stayed unmatched. CDR1 is LGHNA and CDR2 is YSLEER in the germline V gene. The CDR3 region has the DNA TGCGCCAGCAGCCAAGTTCTTGTAGCGGGAGTGAGCTACGAGCAGTACTTC. Translated: CASSQVLVAGVSYEQYF.